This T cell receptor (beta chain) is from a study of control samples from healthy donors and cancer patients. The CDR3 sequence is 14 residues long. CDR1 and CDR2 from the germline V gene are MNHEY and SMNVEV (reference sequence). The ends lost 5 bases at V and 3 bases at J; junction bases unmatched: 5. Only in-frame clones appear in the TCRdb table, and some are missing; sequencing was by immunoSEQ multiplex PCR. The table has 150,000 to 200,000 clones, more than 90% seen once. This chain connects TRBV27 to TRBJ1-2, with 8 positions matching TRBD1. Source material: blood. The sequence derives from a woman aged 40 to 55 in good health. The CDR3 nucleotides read TGTGCCAGCAGTGGGGCAGGGGGCTACTATGGCTACACCTTC. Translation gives CASSGAGGYYGYTF.